Listed below are T cell receptor beta chains from one sample, sequenced in a study of OX40 agonist ivuxolimab in advanced cancers. Profiling relied on immunoSEQ multiplex PCR, and the TCRdb table lists in-frame clones only, not all of them. The repertoire holds roughly 61,000 clones, with nearly 90% as singletons. Sequencing was performed on CD4+ or CD8+ T cells sorted from blood, taken in a trial of the OX40 agonist ivuxolimab. All receptors derive from an adult with an advanced solid tumor such as melanoma, head and neck, liver or kidney cancer. CDR3s include the opening cysteine and the closing phenylalanine or tryptophan. D genes are given only for firm matches. Some rows mark clone size as missing; the rest say once, few, many or name a class of expanded clone.

TRBJ1-2 | - | once | TRBV7-9 | CASSQIVGEGYTF | TGTGCCAGCAGCCAAATTGTCGGTGAAGGCTACACCTTC
TRBJ1-1 | - | - | TRBV2 | CARSGFDTEAFF | TGTGCCCGCTCAGGTTTCGACACTGAAGCTTTCTTT
TRBJ1-1 | - | - | TRBV18 | CASSPRGALNTEAFF | TGTGCCAGCTCACCGAGAGGGGCTTTAAACACTGAAGCTTTCTTT
TRBJ1-4 | - | - | TRBV29-1 | CSVGAAANEKLFF | TGCAGCGTTGGGGCGGCCGCTAATGAAAAACTGTTTTTT
TRBJ1-4 | - | - | TRBV27 | CASSFTRNNEKLFF | TGTGCCAGCAGTTTTACGAGGAATAATGAAAAACTGTTTTTT
TRBJ1-5 | TRBD1 | - | TRBV7-8 | CASSLVRTGLGNQPQHF | TGTGCCAGCAGCTTAGTGAGGACAGGGCTGGGCAATCAGCCCCAGCATTTT
TRBJ1-6 | TRBD1 | - | TRBV15 | CATSRVGATGLGDSPLHF | TGTGCCACCAGCAGAGTTGGAGCGACAGGGTTAGGGGATTCACCCCTCCACTTT
TRBJ2-3 | TRBD1 | - | TRBV12-5 | CASGLFRGDTQYF | TGTGCTAGTGGTTTGTTCAGGGGGGATACGCAGTATTTT
TRBJ1-5 | TRBD1 | once | TRBV19 | CASSIQGAGNQPQHF | TGTGCCAGTAGTATTCAGGGGGCAGGAAATCAGCCCCAGCATTTT
TRBJ2-7 | - | - | TRBV11-3 | CASSGEEGGNEQYF | TGTGCCAGCAGCGGAGAGGAGGGTGGGAACGAGCAGTACTTC
TRBJ1-1 | - | - | TRBV7-2 | CASSSKQQTGNTEAFF | TGTGCCAGCAGCTCCAAACAGCAAACGGGGAACACTGAAGCTTTCTTT
TRBJ2-3 | TRBD2 | - | TRBV5-1 | CASSLGTSGKSTDTQYF | TGCGCCAGCAGCTTGGGAACTAGCGGGAAAAGCACAGATACGCAGTATTTT
TRBJ1-2 | - | - | TRBV10-3 | CAISGAANYGYTF | TGTGCCATCAGCGGGGCGGCAAACTATGGCTACACCTTC
TRBJ2-5 | TRBD1 | - | TRBV5-1 | CASSTGQAETQYF | TGCGCCAGCAGCACTGGACAGGCAGAGACCCAGTACTTC
TRBJ2-5 | - | - | TRBV5-1 | CASSGDPRETQYF | TGCGCCAGCAGCGGCGACCCGAGGGAGACCCAGTACTTC
TRBJ2-7 | - | - | TRBV5-1 | CASSLAAGEGYEQYF | TGCGCCAGCAGCTTGGCGGCAGGGGAGGGGTACGAGCAGTACTTC
TRBJ2-7 | - | - | TRBV10-3 | CAISARDQQYF | TGTGCCATCAGTGCACGGGACCAGCAGTACTTC
TRBJ2-5 | - | - | TRBV5-1 | CASSLLGRNQETQYF | TGCGCCAGCAGCTTGCTGGGACGGAACCAAGAGACCCAGTACTTC
TRBJ2-2 | - | - | TRBV11-2 | CASIPELNTGELFF | TGTGCCAGCATCCCGGAACTTAACACCGGGGAGCTGTTTTTT
TRBJ2-7 | TRBD1 | once | TRBV19 | CASSISGKTGGYEQYF | TGTGCCAGTAGTATATCAGGAAAGACAGGGGGCTACGAGCAGTACTTC
TRBJ2-2 | - | - | TRBV5-1 | CASSLVGGNTGELFF | TGCGCCAGCAGCTTGGTAGGCGGGAACACCGGGGAGCTGTTTTTT
TRBJ2-7 | TRBD2 | - | TRBV13 | CASSFLSGAYEQYF | TGTGCCAGCAGCTTTCTGAGCGGGGCCTACGAGCAGTACTTC
TRBJ2-3 | - | - | TRBV11-2 | CASSLEGGGTDTQYF | TGTGCCAGCAGCTTAGAGGGTGGAGGGACAGATACGCAGTATTTT
TRBJ2-7 | - | - | TRBV6-5 | CASSYRGSPPYEQYF | TGTGCCAGCAGTTATCGCGGCAGCCCCCCCTACGAGCAGTACTTC
TRBJ2-3 | - | - | TRBV11-2 | CASSFKGYTDTQYF | TGTGCCAGCAGCTTCAAAGGGTACACAGATACGCAGTATTTT
TRBJ2-3 | TRBD2 | - | TRBV7-2 | CASSLRLAGGSRTDTQYF | TGTGCCAGCAGCCTCAGACTAGCGGGGGGCTCCCGCACAGATACGCAGTATTTT
TRBJ1-1 | - | once | TRBV5-1 | CASSLRGLGAGNTEAFF | TGCGCCAGCAGCCTCAGAGGTTTGGGGGCAGGGAACACTGAAGCTTTCTTT
TRBJ1-2 | - | - | TRBV2 | CASSESKHFYGYTF | TGTGCCAGCAGTGAATCCAAGCATTTCTATGGCTACACCTTC
TRBJ2-2 | - | - | TRBV27 | CASSGGWNTGELFF | TGTGCCAGCAGTGGGGGTTGGAACACCGGGGAGCTGTTTTTT
TRBJ2-3 | - | once | TRBV7-3 | CASSPRVSGTDTQYF | TGTGCCAGCAGCCCCAGGGTTAGCGGCACAGATACGCAGTATTTT
TRBJ1-2 | - | - | TRBV29-1 | CSVGGGRGVGGYTF | TGCAGCGTTGGGGGTGGCAGGGGAGTGGGTGGCTACACCTTC
TRBJ2-5 | - | - | TRBV7-9 | CASSLLRGPQETQYF | TGTGCCAGCAGCCTTCTGCGGGGGCCCCAAGAGACCCAGTACTTC
TRBJ2-1 | TRBD1 | - | TRBV19 | CASSISTGVSYNEQFF | TGTGCCAGTAGTATATCGACAGGGGTATCCTACAATGAGCAGTTCTTC
TRBJ1-1 | - | - | TRBV9 | CASSEVGSTAFF | TGTGCCAGCAGCGAGGTTGGGTCTACAGCTTTCTTT
TRBJ1-1 | - | - | TRBV6-5 | CASNGQTEDEAFF | TGTGCCAGCAACGGGCAGACGGAGGATGAAGCTTTCTTT
TRBJ1-1 | - | - | TRBV6-1 | CASNSYFMNTEAFF | TGTGCCAGCAACAGCTATTTCATGAACACTGAAGCTTTCTTT
TRBJ2-5 | TRBD1 | - | TRBV4-1 | CASSQDTQGALIETQYF | TGCGCCAGCAGCCAAGATACACAGGGGGCGTTAATAGAGACCCAGTACTTC
TRBJ2-7 | - | - | TRBV21-1 | CASSKEAVGRGGTGDYYEQYF | TGTGCCAGCAGCAAAGAGGCGGTCGGCAGGGGTGGGACGGGGGACTACTACGAGCAGTACTTC
TRBJ1-5 | TRBD1 | - | TRBV7-8 | CASSPGTGGYLGNQPQHF | TGTGCCAGCAGTCCCGGGACAGGGGGATACTTGGGCAATCAGCCCCAGCATTTT
TRBJ2-1 | TRBD1 | - | TRBV11-3 | CASSRDRDNEQFF | TGTGCCAGCAGCCGCGACAGGGACAATGAGCAATTCTTC
TRBJ2-5 | - | - | TRBV27 | CASSLSAQETQYF | TGTGCCAGCAGTTTATCAGCGCAAGAGACCCAGTACTTC
TRBJ2-3 | - | - | TRBV6-6 | CASRIRESTDTQYF | TGTGCCAGCAGGATCAGGGAAAGCACAGATACGCAGTATTTT
TRBJ2-2 | TRBD1 | - | TRBV7-9 | CASSSSRDRNTGELFF | TGTGCCAGCAGCTCTTCCAGGGACAGGAATACCGGGGAGCTGTTTTTT
TRBJ1-3 | - | - | TRBV18 | CASSPMTGRLGNTIYF | TGTGCCAGCTCACCGATGACCGGGCGTCTTGGAAACACCATATATTTT